Below are 22 T cell receptor beta chains sequenced from a single sample in a study of blood T cell repertoires in COVID-19. Sequencing used immunoSEQ multiplex PCR; TCRdb keeps in-frame clones, though not all of them. This sample has tens of thousands of clones; 75% to 90% occur once, and the top ten carry about 6%. Sequenced sample: peripheral blood. These receptors were taken from a man at least 80 years old with COVID-19, enrolled during active disease.

The chain joins TRBV2 to TRBJ1-5, with D unresolved. Trimming pared 3 bases from V and 0 bases from J, leaving 6 bases between. Germline V CDR1 and CDR2: SNHLY, FYNNEI. This CDR3 contains 14 residues. CDR3: CASSDQISNQPQHF. The CDR3 coding sequence is TGTGCCAGCAGTGATCAGATTAGCAATCAGCCCCAGCATTTT.

This chain connects TRBV7-9 to TRBJ2-7, with D possibly matching TRBD1 (6 bases). Germline lookup yields CDR1 SEHNR and CDR2 FQNEAQ (reference sequence). The CDR3 has 14 residues. Trimming pared 5 bases from V and 0 bases from J, leaving 11 bases between. The DNA for the CDR3 is TGTGCCAGCAGCGCGGACAGCGCCTCCTACGAGCAGTACTTC. Translated, it gives CASSADSASYEQYF.

As concerns this clone: This sample also contains other DNA sequences that code for the same CDR3. The chain joins TRBV18 to TRBJ1-1, with D unclear. The germline V and J ends were trimmed by 1 base and 0 bases, with 3 bases remaining between them. The germline V gene has CDR1 KGHSH and CDR2 LQKENI. The CDR3 has 13 amino acids. CDR3 sequence reads: CASSPQLNTEAFF. CDR3 bases: TGTGCCAGCTCACCACAGCTGAACACTGAAGCTTTCTTT.

The chain links TRBV7-9 to TRBJ2-3, with 9 bases identical to TRBD2. The J segment lost 1 base and the V segment lost 5 bases, leaving 4 bases of the junction unmatched. Germline CDR1 reads SEHNR; CDR2 reads FQNEAQ (reference sequence). The CDR3 sequence is 15 residues long. The CDR3: CASSMTSGGTDTQYF. The CDR3 bases are TGTGCCAGCAGCATGACTAGCGGAGGCACAGATACGCAGTATTTT.

The CDR3 sequence is CSVPGTSGFSYNEQFF. DNA for the CDR3: TGCAGCGTCCCCGGGACTAGCGGCTTCTCCTACAATGAGCAGTTCTTC. The chain uses TRBV29-1 and TRBJ2-1; 11 nucleotides align to TRBD2. V lost 6 bases and J lost 0; bases outside the gene matches: 7. Per germline, CDR1 SQVTM and CDR2 ANQGSEA. This CDR3 contains 16 residues.

The chain is built from TRBV9 and TRBJ1-4, with TRBD1 matching 10 bases. J lost 6 bases, V lost 0 bases, and 2 bases had no gene match. Germline lookup yields CDR1 SGDLS and CDR2 YYNGEE. This CDR3 is 15 amino acids long. The CDR3 here is CASSVGGTGDEKLFF. The DNA for the CDR3 is TGTGCCAGCAGCGTAGGAGGGACAGGGGATGAAAAACTGTTTTTT.

This clone was detected once. The chain combines TRBV20-1 with TRBJ1-2, with 9 bases aligning to TRBD1. Germline V gene sequence: CDR1 DFQATT, CDR2 SNEGSKA (reference sequence). After removal of 3 bases from V and 7 bases from J, the junction contained 6 bases not matched to a gene. The CDR3 contains 13 residues. The CDR3 nucleotides read TGCAGTGCTAGTCCGGGACAGGGACGTGGCTACACCTTC. Amino acid sequence: CSASPGQGRGYTF.

In its sample, this clone was seen once. The rearrangement joins TRBV5-1 to TRBJ1-2; D not certain. The CDR3 spans 15 residues. V gave up 1 base and J gave up 4 bases, with 14 bases separating them. Germline loops: CDR1 SGHRS, CDR2 YFSETQ. The CDR3 spells CASSLRDNGIYGYTF. The CDR3 bases are TGCGCCAGCAGCTTGCGGGATAATGGGATCTATGGCTACACCTTC.

J is TRBJ2-1 and V is TRBV2; 8 nucleotides agree with TRBD2. This CDR3 contains 15 residues. Germline V gene data show CDR1 as SNHLY and CDR2 as FYNNEI. Unmatched junction bases numbered 4, after V lost 6 bases and J lost 0 bases. The CDR3 DNA reads as TGTGCCAGCAGCCCGACTAGCGACTCCTACAATGAGCAGTTCTTC. It is translated as CASSPTSDSYNEQFF.

V and J are TRBV4-3 and TRBJ1-2; D unresolved. CDR1 and CDR2 (germline): LGHNA, YSLEER. CDR3 length equals 15 residues. Between the trimmed V and J ends, which lost 0 bases and 5 bases, there was a span of 13 bases. This chain's CDR3 is CASSQDFGRRYGYTF. In nucleotides, the CDR3 is TGCGCCAGCAGCCAAGATTTTGGACGGAGGTATGGCTACACCTTC.

The chain couples TRBV6-5 to TRBJ2-2, with 9 bases identical to TRBD1. The junction had 10 bases not matched to a gene; V was cut back by 7 bases and J by 7 bases. CDR3 size: 15 residues. In germline, CDR1 is MNHEY, CDR2 SVGAGI. This chain's CDR3 is CASTSTGGRLGELFF. CDR3 bases: TGTGCCAGCACATCAACAGGGGGCCGCCTCGGGGAGCTGTTTTTT.

V usage is TRBV10-1 and J usage is TRBJ1-1, with D unclear. The germline gives CDR1 WNHNN, CDR2 SYGVQD (reference sequence). This CDR3 is 12 amino acids long. V was clipped by 0 bases and J by 10 bases, with 9 bases between them. CDR3 sequence: CASSESGVGAFF. Here the CDR3 DNA reads TGCGCCAGCAGTGAGTCGGGCGTTGGAGCTTTCTTT.

The chain has TRBV5-1 and TRBJ1-2; TRBD1 matches 8 bases. The CDR3 covers 14 residues. Trimming at V came to 4 bases and at J to 0 bases, leaving 2 bases not matched to a gene. Germline V gene data show CDR1 as SGHRS and CDR2 as YFSETQ. The CDR3 here is CASSKDRANYGYTF. Here the CDR3 DNA reads TGCGCCAGCAGCAAGGACAGGGCTAACTATGGCTACACCTTC. Full variable domain (outside the CDR3, taken from reference TRBV5-1 and TRBJ1-2): KAGVTQTPRYLIKTRGQQVTLSCSPISGHRSVSWYQQTPGQGLQFLFEYFSETQRNKGNFPGRFSGRQFSNSRSEMNVSTLELGDSALYLCASSKDRANYGYTFGSGTRLTVV.

The chain recombines TRBV28 with TRBJ1-2, with 10 bases aligning to TRBD1. Germline V lookup: CDR1 MDHEN, CDR2 SYDVKM. The CDR3 sequence is 14 residues long. Trimming at V came to 7 bases and at J to 8 bases, leaving 10 bases not matched to a gene. CDR3 nucleotides: TGTGCCAGCATGACCGGGACAGGGGATGGAGGCTACACCTTC. Protein: CASMTGTGDGGYTF.

The CDR3: CASSRAGETETQYF. Written as DNA, the CDR3 is TGTGCCAGCAGTCGAGCGGGGGAGACGGAGACCCAGTACTTC. The chain is built from TRBV6-5 and TRBJ2-5; 8 nucleotides match TRBD2. In germline, CDR1 is MNHEY, CDR2 SVGAGI. V was clipped by 5 bases and J by 5 bases; unmatched bases: 7. The CDR3 covers 14 residues.

This chain connects TRBV19 to TRBJ2-4; 8 bases agree with TRBD1. There are 18 residues in the CDR3. V was pared by 3 bases and J by 0 bases, with 10 bases of the junction left unmatched. The germline V gene encodes CDR1 LNHDA and CDR2 SQIVND (reference sequence). The CDR3 coding sequence is TGTGCCAGTAGTATTGCAGGGGGCTCTAGCGAAGCCAAAAACATTCAGTACTTC. This gives the protein CASSIAGGSSEAKNIQYF.

The chain carries TRBV2 and TRBJ2-3, with a weak D call TRBD1 (7 bases). The germline CDR1 and CDR2 sequences are SNHLY and FYNNEI. The CDR3 covers 15 residues. V lost 6 bases to trimming and J lost 0 bases, with 13 bases between them. CDR3 DNA: TGTGCCAGCAGAGCACAGGGGACTAGCACAGATACGCAGTATTTT. This encodes CASRAQGTSTDTQYF.

CDR3 coding DNA: TGCGCCACCCTAACTTCCTACGAGCAGTACTTC. It is translated as CATLTSYEQYF. This rearrangement joins TRBV10-2 to TRBJ2-7; no firm D call. The CDR3 is 11 residues long. In germline, CDR1 is WSHSY, CDR2 SAAADI. The germline V and J ends were trimmed by 10 bases and 1 base, with 8 bases remaining between them.

The rearrangement links TRBV27 to TRBJ2-3; TRBD1 matches 8 bases. Germline loops: CDR1 MNHEY, CDR2 SMNVEV (reference sequence). CDR3 size: 11 residues. V was clipped by 7 bases and J by 14 bases; unmatched bases: 8. CDR3 in amino acids: CASIGGQGSYF. CDR3 DNA sequence: TGTGCCAGCATTGGTGGACAGGGTTCGTATTTT.

The chain combines TRBV7-2 with TRBJ2-7; maybe TRBD1 (5 bases). Per the germline V gene, CDR1 is SGHTA and CDR2 is FQGNSA. This CDR3 comprises 15 residues. Trimming removed 1 base from V and 12 bases from J, with 22 bases in between. The CDR3 DNA sequence: TGTGCCAGCAGCTTAGATGGACAACTGTTACGGAGTTTGTACTTC. Its translation: CASSLDGQLLRSLYF.

Here the CDR3 reads CASSLEQGLEAFF. The CDR3 DNA sequence: TGTGCCAGCAGCTTAGAACAGGGCCTTGAAGCTTTCTTT. The J gene is TRBJ1-1, the V gene TRBV5-4; D may be TRBD1 (6 bases). The germline CDR1 and CDR2 sequences are SGHNT and YYREEE (reference sequence). The germline V and J ends were trimmed by 2 bases and 7 bases, with 12 bases remaining between them. The CDR3 runs 13 residues.

V usage is TRBV5-8 and J usage is TRBJ2-5, with D tentatively TRBD2 (5 bases). The CDR3 consists of 13 residues. V was clipped by 7 bases and J by 4 bases, with 14 bases between them. Per germline, CDR1 SGHTS and CDR2 YDEGEE. Here the CDR3 DNA reads TGTGCCAGCGCACCGAGGGTGGTAGAGACCCAGTACTTC. This gives the protein CASAPRVVETQYF.